This entry features one T cell receptor (beta chain) sequence. This record comes from a study of blood T cell repertoires in COVID-19. There are 13 residues in the CDR3. CDR1 and CDR2 (germline): WNHNN, SYGVQD (reference sequence). V was pared by 6 bases and J by 4 bases, with 4 bases of the junction left unmatched. Produced via immunoSEQ multiplex PCR; TCRdb's table is partial and in-frame only. The data hold around 300,000 clones, with around 86% observed a single time. The receptor comes from a man aged 50-60 years with acute or convalescent COVID-19. This chain links TRBV10-1 with TRBJ1-1; TRBD1 matches 8 bases. The sequencing sample was made of peripheral blood. The chain's CDR3 is CASSTTGGTEAFF. Written as DNA, the CDR3 is TGCGCCAGCAGCACCACAGGGGGCACTGAAGCTTTCTTT.